This T cell receptor beta chain was found in a study of T cells in Graves' hyperthyroidism and ophthalmopathy. CDR3 length: 15 residues. Trimming removed 4 bases at V and 0 bases at J, with 10 bases between. CDR1 and CDR2 (germline): SEHNR, FQNEAQ (reference sequence). RNA transcripts gave rise to amplified TCR beta CDR3 regions. HTBI primers drove first-round RT-PCR of the TCR CDR3. TCRdb reanalysed the multiplex PCR reads using MiXCR and keeps one entry per CDR3 protein. Of about 520,000 distinct CDR3 sequences listed, around a quarter are singletons. This clonotype was picked up many times. The receptor was isolated from a woman in her twenties or thirties with Graves' ophthalmopathy. The J gene is TRBJ1-3, the V gene TRBV7-9; D gene ambiguous. Sequenced sample: blood. The CDR3: CASSSPTLSGNTIYF. The CDR3 DNA follows: TGTGCCAGCAGCTCGCCGACCCTCTCTGGAAACACCATATATTTT.